What follows are 10 T cell receptor beta chains derived from one specimen sequenced in a study of blood T cell repertoires in COVID-19. Clones were read by immunoSEQ multiplex PCR, and TCRdb kept only the in-frame ones, dropping some. The data show a few hundred thousand clones, with about 89% seen just once and approximately 1.9% held by the top ten. The sequenced material came from PBMCs or T cells enriched from blood (not recorded which). These receptor sequences come from a man aged 35 to 55 in a cohort exposed to, infected with or recovered from COVID-19 (not recorded which).

J is TRBJ2-2 and V is TRBV7-8; TRBD1 matches at 11 bases. With V trimmed by 5 bases and J by 5 bases, 7 bases remained unmatched. Germline CDR1 is SGHVS and CDR2 is FQNEAQ. This CDR3 is built from 16 residues. The CDR3 here is CASSQRTGGVTGELFF. CDR3 in DNA: TGTGCCAGCAGCCAACGGACAGGGGGCGTAACCGGGGAGCTGTTTTTT. Full variable domain (missing parts from reference TRBV7-8 and TRBJ2-2): GAGVSQSPRYKVAKRGQDVALRCDPISGHVSLFWYQQALGQGPEFLTYFQNEAQLDKSGLPSDRFFAERPEGSVSTLKIQRTQQEDSAVYLCASSQRTGGVTGELFFGEGSRLTVL.

The CDR3 is CASSTGVYSNQPQHF. In DNA, the CDR3 is TGTGCCAGCAGTACAGGAGTTTATAGCAATCAGCCCCAGCATTTT. This sequence joins TRBV6-5 and TRBJ1-5, with D possibly being TRBD1 (5 bases). This CDR3 contains 15 residues. Trimming took off 5 bases at V and 0 bases at J, with 11 bases between the two ends. CDR1 and CDR2 (germline): MNHEY, SVGAGI.

In this sample, this clone turned up a few times. The genes are TRBV6-1 and TRBJ1-2; D possibly corresponds to TRBD1 (5 bases). V lost 2 bases, J lost 0 bases, and 16 bases lay in between. The CDR3 totals 17 residues. CDR1 and CDR2 (germline): MNHNS, SASEGT. The CDR3 DNA is TGTGCCAGCAGTGAACGGGGGGACGGCAGACCTAACTATGGCTACACCTTC. Amino acids: CASSERGDGRPNYGYTF.

The chain recombines TRBV5-1 with TRBJ2-7; D is ambiguous. The V end was cut by 1 base, the J end by 4 bases, with 18 bases between. Germline-derived CDR1 and CDR2 are SGHRS and YFSETQ. CDR3 length: 16 residues. In DNA form, the CDR3 reads TGCGCCAGCAGCTTGTCCCAAAGAGGCTTGGAATACGAGCAGTACTTC. Protein: CASSLSQRGLEYEQYF.

This clone was seen once. This chain uses TRBV5-3 with TRBJ2-7, with 9 nucleotides matching TRBD2. TRBV5-3 is filed as an ORF, its function uncertain. The length of the CDR3 is 17 residues. Trimming took 2 bases from V and 0 from J; bases not matched to a gene: 9. The CDR3 bases are TGTGCCAGAAGCTTCTGTTTAGCGGGAGATAGCTCCTACGAGCAGTACTTC. Encoded protein: CARSFCLAGDSSYEQYF.

This chain connects TRBV15 to TRBJ1-6, with D possibly being TRBD1 (6 bases). V lost 3 bases, J lost 7 bases, and 7 bases lay in between. Germline CDR1 reads LNHNV; CDR2 reads YYDKDF (reference sequence). The CDR3 contains 13 residues. CDR3 loop: CATSRDRNSPLHF. The CDR3 DNA follows: TGTGCCACCAGCAGGGACAGAAATTCACCCCTCCACTTT.

The gene calls are TRBV7-6 and TRBJ1-2; no clear D. The CDR3 has 13 residues. The germline V gene has CDR1 SGHVS and CDR2 FNYEAQ. Trimming cost V 1 base and J 2 bases, with 5 bases left between them. The CDR3 coding sequence is TGTGCCAGCAGCTTAGACATAAACTATGGCTACACCTTC. Translation gives CASSLDINYGYTF.

The CDR3 region has the DNA TGTGCCAGCAGTTTGGGAGGGTACGAGCAGTACTTC. Protein sequence: CASSLGGYEQYF. The chain has TRBV27 and TRBJ2-7; 7 bases are a match to TRBD2. The CDR3 consists of 12 residues. Germline loops: CDR1 MNHEY, CDR2 SMNVEV (reference sequence). V lost 3 bases and J lost 4; bases outside the gene matches: 0.

CDR3 amino acids: CASSFGGIMNTEAFF. For the CDR3, the DNA is TGTGCCAGCAGCTTTGGGGGGATCATGAACACTGAAGCTTTCTTT. The rearrangement uses TRBV7-9 and TRBJ1-1, with D perhaps TRBD1 (5 bases). The germline V gene has CDR1 SEHNR and CDR2 FQNEAQ (reference sequence). V was pared by 3 bases and J by 0 bases, with 11 bases between. The CDR3 covers 15 residues.

The chain joins TRBV10-2 to TRBJ1-2; 8 bases map to TRBD1. Per the germline V gene, CDR1 is WSHSY and CDR2 is SAAADI. Trimming cost V 2 bases and J 8 bases; bases outside gene matches: 7. The CDR3 runs to 14 residues. The CDR3 loop reads CASSERQGAMGYTF. CDR3 in DNA: TGCGCCAGCAGTGAGCGGCAGGGGGCGATGGGCTACACCTTC.